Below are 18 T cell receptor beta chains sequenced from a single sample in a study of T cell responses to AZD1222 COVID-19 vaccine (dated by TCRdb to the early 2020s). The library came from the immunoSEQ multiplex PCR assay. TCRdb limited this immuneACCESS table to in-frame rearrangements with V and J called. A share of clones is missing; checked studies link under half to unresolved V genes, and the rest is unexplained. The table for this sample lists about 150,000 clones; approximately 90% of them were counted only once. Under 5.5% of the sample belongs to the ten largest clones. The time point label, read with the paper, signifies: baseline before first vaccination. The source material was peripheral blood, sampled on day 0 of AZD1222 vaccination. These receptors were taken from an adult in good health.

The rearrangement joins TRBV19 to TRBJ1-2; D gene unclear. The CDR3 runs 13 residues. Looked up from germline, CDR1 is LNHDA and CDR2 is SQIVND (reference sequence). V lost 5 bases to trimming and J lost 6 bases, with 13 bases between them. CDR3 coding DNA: TGTGCCAGTAGTGGGCCCGTTCGGGATGGCTACACCTTC. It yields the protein CASSGPVRDGYTF. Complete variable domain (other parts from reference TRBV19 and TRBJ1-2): DGGITQSPKYLFRKEGQNVTLSCEQNLNHDAMYWYRQDPGQGLRLIYYSQIVNDFQKGDIAEGYSVSREKKESFPLTVTSAQKNPTAFYLCASSGPVRDGYTFGSGTRLTVV.

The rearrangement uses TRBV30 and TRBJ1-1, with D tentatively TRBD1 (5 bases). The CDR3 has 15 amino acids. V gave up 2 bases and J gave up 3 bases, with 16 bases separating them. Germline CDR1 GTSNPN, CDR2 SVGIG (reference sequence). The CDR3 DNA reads TGTGCCTGGAGTAAAAACACAGGTCGGTACACTGAAGCTTTCTTT. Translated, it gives CAWSKNTGRYTEAFF. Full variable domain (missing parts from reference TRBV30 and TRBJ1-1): SQTIHQWPATLVQPVGSPLSLECTVEGTSNPNLYWYRQAAGRGLQLLFYSVGIGQISSEVPQNLSASRPQDRQFILSSKKLLLSDSGFYLCAWSKNTGRYTEAFFGQGTRLTVV.

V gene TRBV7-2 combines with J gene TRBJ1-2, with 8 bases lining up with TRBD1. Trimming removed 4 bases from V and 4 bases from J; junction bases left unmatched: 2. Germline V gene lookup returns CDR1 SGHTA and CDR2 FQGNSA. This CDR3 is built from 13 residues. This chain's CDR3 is CASSYDRGYGYTF. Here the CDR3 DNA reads TGTGCCAGCAGCTACGACAGGGGCTATGGCTACACCTTC.

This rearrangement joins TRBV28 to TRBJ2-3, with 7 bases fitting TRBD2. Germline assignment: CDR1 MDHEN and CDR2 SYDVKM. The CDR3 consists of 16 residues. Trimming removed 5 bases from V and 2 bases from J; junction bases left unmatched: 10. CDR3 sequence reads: CASSPRASGPTDTQYF. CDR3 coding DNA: TGTGCCAGCAGTCCCCGGGCTAGCGGTCCCACAGATACGCAGTATTTT.

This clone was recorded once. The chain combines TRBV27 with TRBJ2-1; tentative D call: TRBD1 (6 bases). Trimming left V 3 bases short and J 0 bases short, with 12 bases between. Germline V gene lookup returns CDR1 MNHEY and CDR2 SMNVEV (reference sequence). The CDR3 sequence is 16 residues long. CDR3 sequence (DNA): TGTGCCAGCAGTTTCGGGACATCCTACTCCTACAATGAGCAGTTCTTC. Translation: CASSFGTSYSYNEQFF.

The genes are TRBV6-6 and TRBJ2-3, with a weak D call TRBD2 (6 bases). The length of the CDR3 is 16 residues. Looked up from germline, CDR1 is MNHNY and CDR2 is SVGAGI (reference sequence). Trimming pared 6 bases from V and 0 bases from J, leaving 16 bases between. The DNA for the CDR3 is TGTGCCAGCAGGGGTCTAGCGACCTCCAGCACAGATACGCAGTATTTT. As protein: CASRGLATSSTDTQYF.

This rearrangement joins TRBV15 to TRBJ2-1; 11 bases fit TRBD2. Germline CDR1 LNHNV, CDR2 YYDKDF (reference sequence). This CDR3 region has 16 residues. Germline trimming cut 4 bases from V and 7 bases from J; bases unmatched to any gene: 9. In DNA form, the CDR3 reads TGTGCCACCAGCACCTTAGCGGGAGGGCCTAGGAATGAGCAGTTCTTC. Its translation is CATSTLAGGPRNEQFF.

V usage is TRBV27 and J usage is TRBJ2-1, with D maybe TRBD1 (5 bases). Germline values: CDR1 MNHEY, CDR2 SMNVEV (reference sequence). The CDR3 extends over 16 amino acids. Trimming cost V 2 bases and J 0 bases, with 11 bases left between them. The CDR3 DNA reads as TGTGCCAGCAGTTTACCCCAGACAGACTCCTACAATGAGCAGTTCTTC. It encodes CASSLPQTDSYNEQFF.

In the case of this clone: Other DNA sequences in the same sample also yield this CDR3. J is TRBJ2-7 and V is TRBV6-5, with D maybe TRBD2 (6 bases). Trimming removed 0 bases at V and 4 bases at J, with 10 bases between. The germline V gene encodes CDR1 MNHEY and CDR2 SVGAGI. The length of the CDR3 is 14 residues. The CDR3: CASSYSGGGYEQYF. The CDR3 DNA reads TGTGCCAGCAGTTACTCGGGTGGGGGGTACGAGCAGTACTTC.

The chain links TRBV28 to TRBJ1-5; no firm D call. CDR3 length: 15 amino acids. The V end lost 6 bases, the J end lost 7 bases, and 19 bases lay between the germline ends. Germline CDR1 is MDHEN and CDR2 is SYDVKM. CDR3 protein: CASRREGKVYQPQHF. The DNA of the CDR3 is TGTGCCAGCAGACGTGAAGGAAAAGTTTACCAGCCCCAGCATTTT.

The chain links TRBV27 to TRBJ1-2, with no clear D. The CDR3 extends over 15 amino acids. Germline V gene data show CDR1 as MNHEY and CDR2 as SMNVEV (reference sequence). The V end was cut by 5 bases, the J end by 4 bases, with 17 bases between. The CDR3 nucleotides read TGTGCCAGCAGTCCCCGGGTCTCCGGCGGCTATGGCTACACCTTC. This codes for CASSPRVSGGYGYTF.

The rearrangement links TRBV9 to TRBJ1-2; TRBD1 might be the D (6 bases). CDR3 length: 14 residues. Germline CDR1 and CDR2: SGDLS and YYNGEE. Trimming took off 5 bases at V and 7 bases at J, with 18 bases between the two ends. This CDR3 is CASSSGGELSGYTF. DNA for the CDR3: TGTGCCAGCAGTTCCGGGGGCGAGCTTAGTGGCTACACCTTC.

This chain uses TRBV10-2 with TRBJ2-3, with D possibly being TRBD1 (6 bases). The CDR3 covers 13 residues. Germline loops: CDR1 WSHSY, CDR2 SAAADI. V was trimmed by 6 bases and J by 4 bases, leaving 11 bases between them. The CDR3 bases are TGCGCCAGCAGAAGTACAGGGTCAGATACGCAGTATTTT. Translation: CASRSTGSDTQYF.

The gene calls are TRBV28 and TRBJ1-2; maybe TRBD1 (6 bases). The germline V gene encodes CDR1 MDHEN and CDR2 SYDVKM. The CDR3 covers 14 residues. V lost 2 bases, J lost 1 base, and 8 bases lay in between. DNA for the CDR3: TGTGCCAGCAGTTTACCGACAGGTAACTATGGCTACACCTTC. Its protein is CASSLPTGNYGYTF.

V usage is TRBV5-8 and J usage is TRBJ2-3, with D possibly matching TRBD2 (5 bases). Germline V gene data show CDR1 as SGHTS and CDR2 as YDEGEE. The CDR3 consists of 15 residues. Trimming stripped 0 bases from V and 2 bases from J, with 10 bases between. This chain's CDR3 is CASSLVSGFTDTQYF. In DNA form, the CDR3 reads TGTGCCAGCAGCTTGGTTTCGGGATTCACAGATACGCAGTATTTT.

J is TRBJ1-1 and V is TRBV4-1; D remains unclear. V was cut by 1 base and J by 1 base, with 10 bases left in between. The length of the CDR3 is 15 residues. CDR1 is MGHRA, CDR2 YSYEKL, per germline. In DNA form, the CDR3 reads TGCGCCAGCAGCCAAGTGGGAGGGTCGAACACTGAAGCTTTCTTT. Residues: CASSQVGGSNTEAFF.

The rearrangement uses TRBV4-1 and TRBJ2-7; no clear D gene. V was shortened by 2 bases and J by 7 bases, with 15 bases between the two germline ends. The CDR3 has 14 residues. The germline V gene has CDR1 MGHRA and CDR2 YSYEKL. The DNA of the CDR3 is TGCGCCAGCAGCCAACTCGACCCGTTTGAAGAGCAGTACTTC. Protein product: CASSQLDPFEEQYF.

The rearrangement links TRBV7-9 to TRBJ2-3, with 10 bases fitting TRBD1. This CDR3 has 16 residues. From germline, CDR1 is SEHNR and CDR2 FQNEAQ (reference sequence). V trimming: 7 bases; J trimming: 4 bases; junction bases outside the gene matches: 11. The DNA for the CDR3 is TGTGCCAGCATCCGGGACAGGGGCGATGAGGCAGATACGCAGTATTTT. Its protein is CASIRDRGDEADTQYF.